Below are 10 T cell receptor beta chains sequenced from a single sample in a study of shared clonotypes between healthy human individuals. The repertoire was sequenced with immunoSEQ multiplex PCR; TCRdb's copy has only in-frame clones and lacks some. Here the sample spans over 850,000 clones, roughly 74% being singletons. The sequenced sample consisted of memory CD4+ T cells from PBMCs. The subset denotes: CD45RA-negative fraction. These receptors originate from a man aged 18 to 29 in good health. Some clones in this sample may be carry-over from other donors' samples.

The chain recombines TRBV11-2 with TRBJ2-7; no definite D call. Per the germline V gene, CDR1 is SGHAT and CDR2 is FQNNGV. V gave up 3 bases and J gave up 8 bases, with 20 bases separating them. The CDR3 totals 15 residues. Written as DNA, the CDR3 is TGTGCCAGCAGCTTCCTATCGGGCGTCCCAGTGAAGCAGTACTTC. Translating gives CASSFLSGVPVKQYF.

This chain connects TRBV7-2 to TRBJ2-1, with D unresolved. This CDR3 is built from 15 residues. Germline V CDR1 and CDR2: SGHTA, FQGNSA. With 2 bases removed from V and 6 bases from J, the gap between germline ends came to 14 bases. The CDR3 sequence: CASSLSPLGGNEQFF. The CDR3, as DNA: TGTGCCAGCAGCTTATCTCCCCTAGGTGGCAATGAGCAGTTCTTC. The full variable domain, rest sourced from reference TRBV7-2 and TRBJ2-1, is GAGVSQSPSNKVTEKGKDVELRCDPISGHTALYWYRQSLGQGLEFLIYFQGNSAPDKSGLPSDRFSAERTGGSVSTLTIQRTQQEDSAVYLCASSLSPLGGNEQFFGPGTRLTVL.

This chain uses TRBV10-3 with TRBJ1-1; D unresolved. V was cut by 7 bases and J by 1 base, with 10 bases left in between. This CDR3 is built from 13 residues. Germline V gene sequence: CDR1 ENHRY, CDR2 SYGVKD. The CDR3 DNA is TGTGCCATCAATCCTACGGGGAACACTGAAGCTTTCTTT. Its protein is CAINPTGNTEAFF.

This clone occurred a few times. The rearrangement links TRBV2 to TRBJ1-2, with TRBD1 matching over 9 bases. V shed 10 bases and J 0 bases; nucleotides not matched to a gene: 6. The CDR3 runs 14 residues. The germline V gene encodes CDR1 SNHLY and CDR2 FYNNEI. In nucleotides, the CDR3 is TGTGCCACTACCGGGACAGGGTCTAACTATGGCTACACCTTC. Translating gives CATTGTGSNYGYTF.

In this sample, this clone turned up many times. The rearrangement uses TRBV6-1 and TRBJ1-2, with a tentative D call TRBD1 (6 bases). In germline, CDR1 is MNHNS, CDR2 SASEGT. Between the trimmed V and J ends, which lost 8 bases and 4 bases, there was a span of 14 bases. The CDR3 is 13 residues long. CDR3 loop: CASPKTTGYGYTF. Written as DNA, the CDR3 is TGTGCCAGCCCAAAAACGACAGGCTATGGCTACACCTTC.

V gene TRBV29-1 combines with J gene TRBJ2-7; 8 bases match TRBD1. The J segment lost 4 bases and the V segment lost 4 bases, leaving 9 bases of the junction unmatched. This CDR3 contains 14 residues. From germline, CDR1 is SQVTM and CDR2 ANQGSEA. The CDR3 nucleotides are TGCAGCGTTGTTGTGGGGACAGGAGTGTACGAGCAGTACTTC. It codes for CSVVVGTGVYEQYF.

The V and J genes are TRBV10-1 and TRBJ2-5, with TRBD1 as a possible D gene (6 bases). Germline-derived CDR1 and CDR2 are WNHNN and SYGVQD (reference sequence). Trimming left V 6 bases short and J 4 bases short, with 12 bases between. The CDR3 has 13 amino acids. In nucleotides, the CDR3 is TGCGCCAGCAGCTTACAGGGTGGAGAGACCCAGTACTTC. This encodes CASSLQGGETQYF.

V and J are TRBV19 and TRBJ1-5; D is ambiguous. The V gene lost 0 bases and the J gene lost 3 bases, with 6 bases spanning the gap. The CDR3 is 14 residues long. Germline CDR1 and CDR2: LNHDA and SQIVND (reference sequence). The CDR3 DNA follows: TGTGCCAGTAGTATAGAACACCTCAATCAGCCCCAGCATTTT. The encoded protein is CASSIEHLNQPQHF.

V usage is TRBV4-1 and J usage is TRBJ2-7, with D perhaps given as TRBD1 or TRBD2 (5 bases each). The CDR3 has 15 residues. Per the germline V gene, CDR1 is MGHRA and CDR2 is YSYEKL. Trimming removed 1 base at V and 6 bases at J, with 16 bases between. CDR3 nucleotide sequence: TGCGCCAGCAGCCAAGGCCTAAGAGGGGCGGGCGAGCAGTACTTC. Its protein is CASSQGLRGAGEQYF.

This clone has a handful of counts. This sequence joins TRBV7-3 and TRBJ1-3; the match to TRBD1 covers 7 bases. CDR1 is SGHTA and CDR2 is FQGTGA in the germline V gene. CDR3 length: 16 residues. V shed 5 bases, J shed 0 bases, and the junction held 7 bases outside the gene matches. The CDR3, as DNA: TGTGCCAGCAGCCTCCTGGGACAGTTCTCTGGAAACACCATATATTTT. Translating gives CASSLLGQFSGNTIYF. The whole variable domain, remainder taken from reference TRBV7-3 and TRBJ1-3, is GAGVSQTPSNKVTEKGKYVELRCDPISGHTALYWYRQSLGQGPEFLIYFQGTGAADDSGLPNDRFFAVRPEGSVSTLKIQRTERGDSAVYLCASSLLGQFSGNTIYFGEGSWLTVV.